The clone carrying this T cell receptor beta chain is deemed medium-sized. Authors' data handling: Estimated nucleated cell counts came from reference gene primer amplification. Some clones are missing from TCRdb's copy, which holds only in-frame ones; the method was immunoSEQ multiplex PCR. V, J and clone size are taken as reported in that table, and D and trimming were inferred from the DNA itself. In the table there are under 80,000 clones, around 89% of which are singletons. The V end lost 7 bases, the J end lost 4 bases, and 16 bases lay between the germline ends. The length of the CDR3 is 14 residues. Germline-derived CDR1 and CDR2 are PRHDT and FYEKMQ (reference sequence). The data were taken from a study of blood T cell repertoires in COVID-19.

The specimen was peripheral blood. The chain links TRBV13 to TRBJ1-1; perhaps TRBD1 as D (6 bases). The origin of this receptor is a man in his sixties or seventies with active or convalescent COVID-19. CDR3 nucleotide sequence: TGTGCCAGCACCTTGGGGGCTGGTTTCACTGAAGCTTTCTTT. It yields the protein CASTLGAGFTEAFF.